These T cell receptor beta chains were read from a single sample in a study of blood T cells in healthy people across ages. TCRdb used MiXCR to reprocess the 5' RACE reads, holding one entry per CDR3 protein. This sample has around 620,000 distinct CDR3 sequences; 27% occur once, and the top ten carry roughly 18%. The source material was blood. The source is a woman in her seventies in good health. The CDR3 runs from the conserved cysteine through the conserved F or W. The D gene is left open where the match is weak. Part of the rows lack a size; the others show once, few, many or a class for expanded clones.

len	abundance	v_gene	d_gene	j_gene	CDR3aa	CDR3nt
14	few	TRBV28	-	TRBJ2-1	CASIITGASTGQFF	TGTGCCAGCATTATCACCGGGGCTTCTACTGGGCAGTTCTTC
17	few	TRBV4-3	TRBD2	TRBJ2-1	CASSQDLGGGSYNEQFF	TGCGCCAGCAGCCAAGATTTAGGCGGGGGGTCCTACAATGAGCAGTTCTTC
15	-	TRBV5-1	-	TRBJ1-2	CASSLSHGVYDGYTF	TGCGCCAGCAGCTTATCTCACGGGGTGTATGATGGCTACACCTTC
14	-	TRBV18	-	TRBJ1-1	CASSETTGNTEAFF	TGTGCCAGCTCAGAAACCACGGGGAACACTGAAGCTTTCTTT
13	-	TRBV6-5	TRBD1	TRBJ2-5	CASRRGRRETQYF	TGTGCCAGCCGCAGGGGGCGAAGAGAGACCCAGTACTTC
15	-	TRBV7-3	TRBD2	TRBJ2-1	CASSFTSGDYNEQFF	TGTGCCAGCAGTTTCACTAGCGGGGATTACAATGAGCAGTTCTTC
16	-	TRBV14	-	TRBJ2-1	CASSPQQGPRGNEQFF	TGTGCCAGCAGCCCTCAACAGGGCCCCCGGGGCAATGAGCAGTTCTTC
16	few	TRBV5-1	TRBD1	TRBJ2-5	CASSPGDRGWQETQYF	TGCGCCAGCAGCCCCGGCGACAGGGGCTGGCAAGAGACCCAGTACTTC
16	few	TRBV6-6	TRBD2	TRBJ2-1	CASSGTSGDSYNERFF	TGTGCCAGCAGTGGGACTAGCGGGGACTCCTACAATGAGCGGTTCTTC
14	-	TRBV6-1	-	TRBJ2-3	CASSEDWNRDTQYF	TGTGCCAGCAGTGAAGACTGGAATCGCGATACGCAGTATTTT
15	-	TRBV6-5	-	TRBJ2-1	CASSLRGHPYNEQFF	TGTGCCAGCAGTTTGCGGGGGCATCCCTACAATGAGCAGTTCTTC
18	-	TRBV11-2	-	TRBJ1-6	CASSARGGGSPYNSPLHF	TGTGCCAGCAGCGCCCGTGGTGGGGGAAGCCCCTATAATTCACCCCTCCACTTT
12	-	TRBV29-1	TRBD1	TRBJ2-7	CSAQGESYEQYF	TGCAGCGCCCAGGGGGAGTCCTACGAGCAGTACTTC
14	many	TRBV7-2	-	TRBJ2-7	CASSLLGQPYEQYF	TGTGCCAGCAGCTTACTTGGACAGCCCTACGAGCAGTACTTC
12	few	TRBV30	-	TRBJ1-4	CASSFQREKLFF	TGTGCCTCCTCCTTCCAACGGGAAAAACTGTTTTTT